Listed below are T cell receptor beta chains from one sample, sequenced in a study of cytomegalovirus exposure and HLA in healthy donors. Profiled with immunoSEQ multiplex PCR; TCRdb holds only in-frame clones, not every one. The sample includes 85,000 to 100,000 clones, 60% to 85% of them seen just once. The sequenced material came from PBMCs. These receptor sequences come from a man in his sixties in good health and CMV-seropositive. Each CDR3 is given with its conserved first and last residue. A D gene is named only where the DNA matches it firmly. Size values are once, few and many counts, or a class for expanded clones, and some rows have none.

clone_size: few
j_call: TRBJ1-2
d_call: NA
v_call: TRBV10-3
cdr3_nt: TGTGCCATCAGTTCCAGGGGAAACTATGGCTACACCTTC
cdr3_aa: CAISSRGNYGYTF

clone_size: NA
j_call: TRBJ2-7
d_call: TRBD2
v_call: TRBV30
cdr3_nt: TGTGCCTGGAGTGTCGGGGGAGCGGGGAGGCGAGGTCACTTC
cdr3_aa: CAWSVGGAGRRGHF

clone_size: once
j_call: TRBJ1-4
d_call: TRBD1
v_call: TRBV28
cdr3_nt: TGTGCCAGCAGCTTTGGGACAGGGGGCGACTATAGAAAACTGTTTTTT
cdr3_aa: CASSFGTGGDYRKLFF

clone_size: few
j_call: TRBJ2-6
d_call: NA
v_call: TRBV9
cdr3_nt: TGTGCCAGCAGCCCCCGGGCGGGGGCCAGCTCTGGGGCCAACGTCCTGACTTTC
cdr3_aa: CASSPRAGASSGANVLTF

clone_size: NA
j_call: TRBJ2-7
d_call: NA
v_call: TRBV28
cdr3_nt: TGTGCCAGCAGCCTTGGGACTTTCTACGTTGAGCAGTACTTC
cdr3_aa: CASSLGTFYVEQYF

clone_size: NA
j_call: TRBJ2-2
d_call: NA
v_call: TRBV30
cdr3_nt: TGTGCCTGCCTGCACCGCAGGGTTCGTGACGGGGAGCTGTTTTTT
cdr3_aa: CACLHRRVRDGELFF

clone_size: few
j_call: TRBJ1-3
d_call: NA
v_call: TRBV5-4
cdr3_nt: TGTGCCAGCAGCTCTGGCGGGGGAAACACCATATATTTT
cdr3_aa: CASSSGGGNTIYF

clone_size: NA
j_call: TRBJ1-2
d_call: NA
v_call: TRBV4-2
cdr3_nt: TGTGCCAGCAGCCAAGCCCCAGGGAGCGGGGGCTATGGCTACACCTTC
cdr3_aa: CASSQAPGSGGYGYTF

clone_size: NA
j_call: TRBJ1-4
d_call: NA
v_call: TRBV15
cdr3_nt: NA
cdr3_aa: CATSRDVPVATNEKLFF

clone_size: NA
j_call: TRBJ1-1
d_call: NA
v_call: TRBV29-1
cdr3_nt: TGCAGCGCTATGGAGGGACTAACTGAAGCTTTCTTT
cdr3_aa: CSAMEGLTEAFF

clone_size: NA
j_call: TRBJ1-3
d_call: NA
v_call: TRBV7-9
cdr3_nt: TGTGCCAGCAGCCGTGGAGGCGGGGCTGGAAACACCATATATTTT
cdr3_aa: CASSRGGGAGNTIYF

clone_size: NA
j_call: TRBJ1-1
d_call: NA
v_call: TRBV30
cdr3_nt: TGTGCCTGGATGGGGGGGTACACTGGAGAAGCTTTCTTT
cdr3_aa: CAWMGGYTGEAFF

clone_size: NA
j_call: TRBJ2-5
d_call: NA
v_call: TRBV7-6
cdr3_nt: TGTGCCAGCAGCACGGTGCCGGGGGGCTATGAGACCCAGTACTTC
cdr3_aa: CASSTVPGGYETQYF

clone_size: NA
j_call: TRBJ1-1
d_call: NA
v_call: TRBV6-6
cdr3_nt: TGTGCCAGCAGTTACTCCGACAGGCCCAACACTGAAGCTTTCTTT
cdr3_aa: CASSYSDRPNTEAFF

clone_size: NA
j_call: TRBJ2-3
d_call: NA
v_call: TRBV29-1
cdr3_nt: TGCAGCGTTGACAGGGGCGGCACAGATACGCAGTATTTT
cdr3_aa: CSVDRGGTDTQYF

clone_size: few
j_call: TRBJ2-1
d_call: TRBD1
v_call: TRBV28
cdr3_nt: TGTGCCAGCAGTCCCGGGACAGGGGACAATGAGCAGTTCTTC
cdr3_aa: CASSPGTGDNEQFF

clone_size: NA
j_call: TRBJ1-1
d_call: NA
v_call: TRBV7-3
cdr3_nt: TGTGCCAGCAGCCTCATACCCCGGTCGGCAGGGCTAAACACTGAAGCTTTCTTT
cdr3_aa: CASSLIPRSAGLNTEAFF

clone_size: few
j_call: TRBJ1-1
d_call: TRBD1
v_call: TRBV7-9
cdr3_nt: TGTGCCAGCAGCTTAGCGGGCACAGGGGGACTCACTGAAGCTTTCTTT
cdr3_aa: CASSLAGTGGLTEAFF

clone_size: NA
j_call: TRBJ1-5
d_call: TRBD1
v_call: TRBV4-1
cdr3_nt: TGCGCCAGCAGCCAGAAACAGGGGGTGGCGAATAGCAATCAGCCCCAGCATTTT
cdr3_aa: CASSQKQGVANSNQPQHF

clone_size: few
j_call: TRBJ1-5
d_call: TRBD1
v_call: TRBV5-6
cdr3_nt: TGTGCCAGCAGCCCCTGGGGTGGGACAGGAGTACCCCAGCATTTT
cdr3_aa: CASSPWGGTGVPQHF

clone_size: NA
j_call: TRBJ2-1
d_call: TRBD2
v_call: TRBV27
cdr3_nt: TGTGCCAGCAGTCCTGGACTAGTCGCCTACAATGAGCAGTTCTTC
cdr3_aa: CASSPGLVAYNEQFF

clone_size: NA
j_call: TRBJ1-1
d_call: TRBD1
v_call: TRBV7-8
cdr3_nt: TGTGCCAGCAGCCTATTTTCCGACAGGGGGCTAGAACAACCTCAAGCTTTCTTT
cdr3_aa: CASSLFSDRGLEQPQAFF

clone_size: NA
j_call: TRBJ2-3
d_call: NA
v_call: TRBV5-1
cdr3_nt: TGCGCCAGCAGGCTATCCGATACGCAGTATTTT
cdr3_aa: CASRLSDTQYF

clone_size: NA
j_call: TRBJ2-1
d_call: NA
v_call: TRBV4-1
cdr3_nt: TGCGCCAGCGGTCCAAATAGTCATGAGCAGTTCTTC
cdr3_aa: CASGPNSHEQFF

clone_size: NA
j_call: TRBJ1-2
d_call: NA
v_call: TRBV6-1
cdr3_nt: TGTGCCAGTGCCGACAGGCACCTTAACTATGGCTACACCTTC
cdr3_aa: CASADRHLNYGYTF

clone_size: NA
j_call: TRBJ2-3
d_call: NA
v_call: TRBV4-1
cdr3_nt: TGCGCCAGCAGCCAGGGGCACTACAGCACAGATACGCAGTATTTT
cdr3_aa: CASSQGHYSTDTQYF

clone_size: NA
j_call: TRBJ2-2
d_call: NA
v_call: TRBV27
cdr3_nt: TGTGCCAGCAGTTTCCCCTACACCGGGGAGCTGTTTTTT
cdr3_aa: CASSFPYTGELFF

clone_size: NA
j_call: TRBJ1-3
d_call: TRBD1
v_call: TRBV5-1
cdr3_nt: TGCGCCAGCAGCTTGGCCGGACAGGAGTCTGGAAACACCATATATTTT
cdr3_aa: CASSLAGQESGNTIYF

clone_size: once
j_call: TRBJ1-2
d_call: TRBD1
v_call: TRBV19
cdr3_nt: TGTGCCAGTACCCACAGGGGGGTTAACTATGGCTACACCTTC
cdr3_aa: CASTHRGVNYGYTF

clone_size: NA
j_call: TRBJ2-3
d_call: TRBD2
v_call: TRBV6-6
cdr3_nt: TGTGCCAGCAGTTACTCGAGCGGGGGGAGGGATACGCAGTATTTT
cdr3_aa: CASSYSSGGRDTQYF

clone_size: NA
j_call: TRBJ1-4
d_call: NA
v_call: TRBV5-1
cdr3_nt: TGCGCCAGCAGCCCGACAGGTCTCAATGAAAAACTGTTTTTT
cdr3_aa: CASSPTGLNEKLFF

clone_size: NA
j_call: TRBJ2-7
d_call: TRBD1
v_call: TRBV7-7
cdr3_nt: TGTGCTAGCAGCAGGACAGGGGCCTACGAGCAGTACTTC
cdr3_aa: CASSRTGAYEQYF

clone_size: once
j_call: TRBJ2-2
d_call: TRBD1
v_call: TRBV11-1
cdr3_nt: TGTGCCAGCAGCTTAGGCCAGGGGGTGAACACCGGGGAGCTGTTTTTT
cdr3_aa: CASSLGQGVNTGELFF

clone_size: NA
j_call: TRBJ2-6
d_call: NA
v_call: TRBV10-3
cdr3_nt: TGTGCCATCAGCCAGACAGGTAACTCTGGGGCCAACGTCCTGACTTTC
cdr3_aa: CAISQTGNSGANVLTF

clone_size: NA
j_call: TRBJ1-2
d_call: NA
v_call: TRBV25-1
cdr3_nt: TGTGCCAGCAAAAGTTTACAGGCCCCCTATGGCTACACCTTC
cdr3_aa: CASKSLQAPYGYTF

clone_size: NA
j_call: TRBJ1-1
d_call: TRBD1
v_call: TRBV12-5
cdr3_nt: TGTGCTAGTGGAAGGACAGGGACTGAAGCTTTCTTT
cdr3_aa: CASGRTGTEAFF

clone_size: NA
j_call: TRBJ1-2
d_call: NA
v_call: TRBV5-8
cdr3_nt: TGTGCCAGCAGCTTGCCCGACAGGCACTATGGCTACACCTTC
cdr3_aa: CASSLPDRHYGYTF

clone_size: few
j_call: TRBJ1-5
d_call: NA
v_call: TRBV6-1
cdr3_nt: TGTGCCAGCAGTGCAAGGACAGCCTACAATCAGCCCCAGCATTTT
cdr3_aa: CASSARTAYNQPQHF

clone_size: NA
j_call: TRBJ1-2
d_call: TRBD1
v_call: TRBV10-3
cdr3_nt: TGTGCCATCAGTGATGGGGACAGGGCGCGTGGCTACACCTTC
cdr3_aa: CAISDGDRARGYTF

clone_size: NA
j_call: TRBJ2-2
d_call: NA
v_call: TRBV4-1
cdr3_nt: TGCGCCAGCAGCCAAGATAAATCGGGGTCCCGGTACACCGGGGAGCTGTTTTTT
cdr3_aa: CASSQDKSGSRYTGELFF

clone_size: few
j_call: TRBJ1-6
d_call: TRBD1
v_call: TRBV27
cdr3_nt: TGTGCCAGCAGCTCGACAGGGGGTGGGAATTCACCCCTCCACTTT
cdr3_aa: CASSSTGGGNSPLHF

clone_size: NA
j_call: TRBJ1-2
d_call: NA
v_call: TRBV7-4
cdr3_nt: TGTGCCAGCAGCTTAGTGTTTCGGGAGGGCAACTATGGCTACACCTTC
cdr3_aa: CASSLVFREGNYGYTF

clone_size: NA
j_call: TRBJ2-5
d_call: TRBD2
v_call: TRBV6-6
cdr3_nt: TGTGCCAGCAGTAACCTAGCGGGCGGCCAAGAGACCCAGTACTTC
cdr3_aa: CASSNLAGGQETQYF

clone_size: NA
j_call: TRBJ1-4
d_call: TRBD1
v_call: TRBV13
cdr3_nt: TGTGCCAGCAGCTTGGGTCGACAGGGCTTGGGTGAACTGTTTTTT
cdr3_aa: CASSLGRQGLGELFF

clone_size: NA
j_call: TRBJ2-1
d_call: NA
v_call: TRBV9
cdr3_nt: TGTGCCAGCAGCCTTCTAGAGAGACGGGGTACCAATGAGCAGTTCTTC
cdr3_aa: CASSLLERRGTNEQFF

clone_size: NA
j_call: TRBJ2-1
d_call: NA
v_call: TRBV5-1
cdr3_nt: TGCGCCAGCGGACACTATTTAGGGGGCAATGAGCAGTTCTTC
cdr3_aa: CASGHYLGGNEQFF

clone_size: NA
j_call: TRBJ2-5
d_call: TRBD1
v_call: TRBV23-1
cdr3_nt: TGCGCCAGCACTCAGCCGGACGCCGGACAGGTAGGAGTGGAGACCCAGTACTTC
cdr3_aa: CASTQPDAGQVGVETQYF

clone_size: NA
j_call: TRBJ2-5
d_call: NA
v_call: TRBV30
cdr3_nt: TGTGCCTGGAGTGCTACAGCTGAGACCCAGTACTTC
cdr3_aa: CAWSATAETQYF

clone_size: NA
j_call: TRBJ2-3
d_call: NA
v_call: TRBV5-1
cdr3_nt: TGCGCCAGCAGCTTGAGCGGAGTCAATACGCAGTATTTT
cdr3_aa: CASSLSGVNTQYF

clone_size: NA
j_call: TRBJ2-3
d_call: NA
v_call: TRBV6-5
cdr3_nt: TGTGCCAGCAGTTACTCTTCAGGGGATACGCAGTATTTT
cdr3_aa: CASSYSSGDTQYF

clone_size: NA
j_call: TRBJ2-7
d_call: NA
v_call: TRBV9
cdr3_nt: TGTGCCAGCAGCGTAGACTACGGCAGGGGAACGTACGAGCAGTACTTC
cdr3_aa: CASSVDYGRGTYEQYF

clone_size: NA
j_call: TRBJ2-7
d_call: TRBD1
v_call: TRBV6-5
cdr3_nt: TGTGCCAGCAGTTACTCAGGACAGGGGATTTACGAGCAGTACTTC
cdr3_aa: CASSYSGQGIYEQYF

clone_size: NA
j_call: TRBJ2-5
d_call: NA
v_call: TRBV5-6
cdr3_nt: TGTGCCAGCAGCTTGGCGGGGGTCCAGGAGACCCAGTACTTC
cdr3_aa: CASSLAGVQETQYF

clone_size: NA
j_call: TRBJ2-2
d_call: TRBD2
v_call: TRBV5-1
cdr3_nt: TGCGCCAGCAGCTTTACTAGCGGGGGAAACACCGGGGAGCTGTTTTTT
cdr3_aa: CASSFTSGGNTGELFF

clone_size: once
j_call: TRBJ1-6
d_call: TRBD1
v_call: TRBV15
cdr3_nt: TGTGCCACCAGAGAGACAGGGGAGATGGTTTCACCCCTCCACTTT
cdr3_aa: CATRETGEMVSPLHF

clone_size: NA
j_call: TRBJ1-1
d_call: NA
v_call: TRBV25-1
cdr3_nt: TGTGCCAGCAGCGATTTCCTGTGGTGGGCGGAAGCTTTCTTT
cdr3_aa: CASSDFLWWAEAFF

clone_size: NA
j_call: TRBJ2-7
d_call: NA
v_call: TRBV5-1
cdr3_nt: TGCGCCAGCAGCTTGGTATTGGAGGGCAGCCTGTACGAGCAGTACTTC
cdr3_aa: CASSLVLEGSLYEQYF

clone_size: NA
j_call: TRBJ2-3
d_call: TRBD2
v_call: TRBV10-3
cdr3_nt: TGTGCCACAGCTCAACTAGCGGGGGCCAGAGATACGCAGTATTTT
cdr3_aa: CATAQLAGARDTQYF